This record looks at one T cell receptor beta chain sequence and its context. TCRdb's table, derived via immunoSEQ multiplex PCR, lists solely in-frame clones and lacks some. The data show over 800,000 clones, with around 93% seen just once and around 24% held by the top ten. In the naive CD8 group, cells lacked CD45RO and were positively selected for CCR7, so terminally differentiated effector memory CD45RA+ cells were left out. All donors were healthy HIV-negative adults lacking recent acute infections or vaccinations. These data belong to a study of shared clonotypes between healthy human individuals. Study-wide context: Per donor, three plates held CD4 naive cells, three held CD4 memory, two held CD8 naive and one held CD8 memory.

The CDR3 has 15 residues. Looked up from germline, CDR1 is SGHKS and CDR2 is YYEKEE (reference sequence). The ends were cut back, 3 bases at V and 1 base at J, with 14 bases in the middle. The TCR originated in a man between 25 and 39 years old in good health. Input material: naive CD8+ T cells sorted from blood. V gene TRBV5-5 combines with J gene TRBJ2-7; D remains ambiguous. This CDR3 is CASSSKSRESYEQYF. DNA for the CDR3: TGTGCCAGCAGCTCCAAAAGTAGGGAATCCTACGAGCAGTACTTC.